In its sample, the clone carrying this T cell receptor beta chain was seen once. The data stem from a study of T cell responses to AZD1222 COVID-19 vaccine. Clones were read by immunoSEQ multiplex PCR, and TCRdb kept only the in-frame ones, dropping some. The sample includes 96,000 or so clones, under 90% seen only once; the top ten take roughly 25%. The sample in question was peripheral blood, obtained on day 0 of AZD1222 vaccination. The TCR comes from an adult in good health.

CDR3 DNA sequence: TGTGCCAGCAAGAAGAATTGGACAGGGAACGAGGAGAGGGAGAGGCCCTCCTACGAGCAGTACTTC. Translating gives CASKKNWTGNEERERPSYEQYF. The rearrangement joins TRBV21-1 to TRBJ2-7; TRBD1, the table's D call, was not compared with the DNA. TRBV21-1 is deemed a pseudogene. This CDR3 is built from 22 residues.